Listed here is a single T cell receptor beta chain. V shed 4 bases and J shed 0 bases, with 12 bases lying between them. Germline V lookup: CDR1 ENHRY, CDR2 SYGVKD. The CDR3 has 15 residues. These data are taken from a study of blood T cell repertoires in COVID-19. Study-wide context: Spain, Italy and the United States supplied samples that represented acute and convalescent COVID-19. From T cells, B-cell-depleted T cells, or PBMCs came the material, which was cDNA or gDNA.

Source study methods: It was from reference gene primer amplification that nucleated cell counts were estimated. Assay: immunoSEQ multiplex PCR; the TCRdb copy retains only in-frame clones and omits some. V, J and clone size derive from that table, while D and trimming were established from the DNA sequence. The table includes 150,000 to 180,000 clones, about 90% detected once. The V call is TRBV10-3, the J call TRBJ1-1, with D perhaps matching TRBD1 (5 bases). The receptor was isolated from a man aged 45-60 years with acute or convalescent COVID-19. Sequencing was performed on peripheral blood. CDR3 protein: CAISAQDTLNTEAFF. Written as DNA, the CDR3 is TGTGCCATCAGTGCCCAGGACACCCTGAACACTGAAGCTTTCTTT.